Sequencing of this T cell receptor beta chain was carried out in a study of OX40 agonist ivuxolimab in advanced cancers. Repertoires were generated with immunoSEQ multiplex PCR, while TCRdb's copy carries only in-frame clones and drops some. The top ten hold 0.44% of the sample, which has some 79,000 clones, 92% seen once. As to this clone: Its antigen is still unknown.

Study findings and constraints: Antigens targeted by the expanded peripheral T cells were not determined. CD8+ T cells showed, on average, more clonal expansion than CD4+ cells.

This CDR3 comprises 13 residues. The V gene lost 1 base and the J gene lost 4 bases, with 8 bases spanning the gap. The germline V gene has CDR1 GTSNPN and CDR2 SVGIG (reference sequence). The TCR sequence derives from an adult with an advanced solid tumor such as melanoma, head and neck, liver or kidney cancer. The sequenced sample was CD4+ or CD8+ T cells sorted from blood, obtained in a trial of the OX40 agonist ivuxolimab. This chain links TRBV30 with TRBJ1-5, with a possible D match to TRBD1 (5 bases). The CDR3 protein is CAWSEQVNQPQHF. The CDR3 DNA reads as TGTGCCTGGAGTGAACAGGTTAATCAGCCCCAGCATTTT.